This entry lists 9 T cell receptor beta chains sequenced from one sample in a study of blood T cell repertoires in COVID-19. Assay: immunoSEQ multiplex PCR; the TCRdb copy retains only in-frame clones and omits some. The sample contains around 330,000 clones, approximately 81% of which appear only once. Input material: PBMCs or T cells enriched from blood (not recorded which). Every receptor here comes from a woman in her thirties who had been exposed to COVID-19.

This clone showed up just once. The chain combines TRBV21-1 with TRBJ1-5. TRBV21-1 is an annotated pseudogene. The CDR3 totals 15 residues. In DNA form, the CDR3 reads TGTGCCAGCAGGCTAAAGACTTTAAGCAATCAGCCCCAGCATTTT. Translation gives CASRLKTLSNQPQHF.

V gene TRBV10-3 combines with J gene TRBJ1-1; TRBD1 might be the D (6 bases). There are 14 residues in the CDR3. Per the germline V gene, CDR1 is ENHRY and CDR2 is SYGVKD. Trimming removed 4 bases at V and 1 base at J, with 10 bases between. The CDR3 region has the DNA TGTGCCATCAGTGTCCAGGGGAAGAACACTGAAGCTTTCTTT. The encoded protein is CAISVQGKNTEAFF.

The chain carries TRBV28 and TRBJ2-5; D gene uncertain. Germline CDR1 is MDHEN and CDR2 is SYDVKM. Trimming shortened V by 2 bases and J by 3 bases, and 7 bases separated the two germline ends. CDR3 size: 13 residues. The CDR3 DNA reads as TGTGCCAGCAGTTTAGGTACAGAAGAGACCCAGTACTTC. Translation: CASSLGTEETQYF.

The chain couples TRBV24-1 to TRBJ2-3, with a tentative D call TRBD1 (6 bases). The CDR3 loop spans 12 amino acids. In germline, CDR1 is KGHDR, CDR2 SFDVKD. The V and J ends lost 7 bases and 4 bases respectively, with 8 bases between them. CDR3 nucleotide sequence: TGTGCCACCAGCCACAGGGCAGATACGCAGTATTTT. It encodes CATSHRADTQYF.

The chain has TRBV27 and TRBJ2-1; D possibly corresponds to TRBD1 (5 bases). V lost 8 bases and J 5 bases, leaving 16 bases between the germline ends. The CDR3 consists of 14 residues. Per germline, CDR1 MNHEY and CDR2 SMNVEV (reference sequence). Written as DNA, the CDR3 is TGTGCCAGCTGTGCATCCCTAGGGGACAATGAGCAGTTCTTC. Amino acid sequence: CASCASLGDNEQFF.

Only one count was recorded for this clone. The V gene is TRBV6-6, the J gene TRBJ2-1; TRBD1 is a possible D gene (5 bases). The germline gives CDR1 MNHNY, CDR2 SVGAGI (reference sequence). The CDR3 consists of 14 residues. The V gene lost 7 bases and the J gene lost 3 bases, with 13 bases spanning the gap. The CDR3 protein is CASTPRGNYNEQFF. CDR3 in DNA: TGTGCCAGCACCCCAAGGGGAAACTACAATGAGCAGTTCTTC.

The chain employs TRBV30 and TRBJ2-1; the D gene is possibly TRBD1 (6 bases). Germline V gene sequence: CDR1 GTSNPN, CDR2 SVGIG (reference sequence). This CDR3 is 18 amino acids long. V was pared by 3 bases and J by 7 bases, with 28 bases between. The CDR3 reads CAWRGSAQGLLGLNEQFF. As DNA, the CDR3 is TGTGCCTGGAGGGGATCCGCGCAGGGGCTCTTAGGTTTGAATGAGCAGTTCTTC.

This chain joins TRBV6-1 and TRBJ1-5; TRBD1 agrees at 7 bases. The CDR3 totals 16 residues. With V trimmed by 6 bases and J by 0 bases, 8 bases remained unmatched. Germline V gene lookup returns CDR1 MNHNS and CDR2 SASEGT. CDR3 in amino acids: CASRERTGNSNQPQHF. The CDR3, as DNA: TGTGCCAGCAGGGAACGGACAGGAAATAGCAATCAGCCCCAGCATTTT.

The CDR3: CASRQGANTEAFF. CDR3 DNA sequence: TGTGCCAGCAGACAGGGAGCGAACACTGAAGCTTTCTTT. This chain uses TRBV2 with TRBJ1-1, with D tentatively TRBD1 (6 bases). This CDR3 has 13 residues. Germline values: CDR1 SNHLY, CDR2 FYNNEI. V was pared by 6 bases and J by 1 base, with 9 bases between.